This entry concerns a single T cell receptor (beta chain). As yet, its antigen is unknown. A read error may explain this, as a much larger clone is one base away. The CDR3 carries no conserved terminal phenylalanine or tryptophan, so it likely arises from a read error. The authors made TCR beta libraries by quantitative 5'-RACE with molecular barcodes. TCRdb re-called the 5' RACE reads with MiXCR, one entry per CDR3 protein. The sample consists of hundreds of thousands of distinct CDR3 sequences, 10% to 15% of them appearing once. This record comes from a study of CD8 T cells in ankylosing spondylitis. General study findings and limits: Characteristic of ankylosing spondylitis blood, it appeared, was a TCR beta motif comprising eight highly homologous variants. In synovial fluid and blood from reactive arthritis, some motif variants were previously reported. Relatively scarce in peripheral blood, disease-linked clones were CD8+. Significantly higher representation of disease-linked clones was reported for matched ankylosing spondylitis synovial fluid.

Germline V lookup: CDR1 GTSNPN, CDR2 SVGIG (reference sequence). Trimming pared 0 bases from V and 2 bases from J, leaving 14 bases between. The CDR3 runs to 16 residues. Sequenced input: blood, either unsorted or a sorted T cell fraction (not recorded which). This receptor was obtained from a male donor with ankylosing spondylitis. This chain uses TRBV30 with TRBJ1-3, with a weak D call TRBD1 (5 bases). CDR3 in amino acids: CAWSVRHRIAGNTIYS. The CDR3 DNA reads TGTGCCTGGAGTGTACGGCACAGGATAGCTGGAAACACCATATATTCT.